The present T cell receptor (beta chain) was sequenced within a study of cytomegalovirus exposure and HLA in healthy donors. Findings and caveats of the study: Per published reports, the classifier diagnosed cytomegalovirus status with high specificity and sensitivity. In vitro assays verified that three CMV-associated chains recognized CMV antigens specifically.

Vbeta (60) and Jbeta (13) primers were used in the PCR. Data came from immunoSEQ multiplex PCR; TCRdb stores just in-frame clones and leaves some out. Seen here are over 65,000 clones, about 82% observed once, and the top ten hold around 2.9%. The germline V gene encodes CDR1 SGHAT and CDR2 FQDESV (reference sequence). The CDR3 runs 17 residues. V gave up 4 bases and J gave up 4 bases; unmatched junction bases: 7. Comments on this clone: Its specificity is unknown.

The TCR comes from a woman aged 25-40 years in good health and CMV-seronegative. The genes are TRBV11-1 and TRBJ2-5; 15 bases are a match to TRBD2. The sample consisted of PBMCs. The CDR3 DNA follows: TGTGCCAGCAGCTGGACTAGCGGGGGGGAGTCTGGAGAGACCCAGTACTTC. It specifies CASSWTSGGESGETQYF.